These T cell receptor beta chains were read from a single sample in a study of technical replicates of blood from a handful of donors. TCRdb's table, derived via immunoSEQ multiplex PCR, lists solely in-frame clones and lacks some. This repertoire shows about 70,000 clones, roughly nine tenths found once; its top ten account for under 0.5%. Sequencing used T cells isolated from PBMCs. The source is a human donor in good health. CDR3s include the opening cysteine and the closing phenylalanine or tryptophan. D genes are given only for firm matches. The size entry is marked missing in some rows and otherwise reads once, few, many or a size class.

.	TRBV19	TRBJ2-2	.	TGTGCCAGTACAAGCGCGGGGGCGGGTCGGACCGGGGAGCTGTTTTTT	CASTSAGAGRTGELFF
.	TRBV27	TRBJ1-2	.	TGTGCCAGCAGTGGGGGCAGTACAGACTATGGCTACACCTTC	CASSGGSTDYGYTF
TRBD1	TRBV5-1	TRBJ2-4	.	TGCGCCAGCAGCCCCACCGAGGGGGCGAACATTCAGTACTTC	CASSPTEGANIQYF
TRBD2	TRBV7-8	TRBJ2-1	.	TGTGCCAGCAGCTATAGCGGGGGAACTAGCTCCTACAATGAGCAGTTCTTC	CASSYSGGTSSYNEQFF
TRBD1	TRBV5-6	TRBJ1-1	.	TGTGCCAGCAGCTTCGGGACAGGGTTTGCCGCGTCCACTGAAGCTTTCTTT	CASSFGTGFAASTEAFF
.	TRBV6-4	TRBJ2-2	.	TGTGCCAGCAGTGAAAGTCCAGGGAACACCGGGGAGCTGTTTTTT	CASSESPGNTGELFF
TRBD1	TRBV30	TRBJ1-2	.	TGTGCCTGGAGCTCGGACAGGTTCAACTATGGCTACACCTTC	CAWSSDRFNYGYTF
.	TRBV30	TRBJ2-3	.	TGTGCCTGGACTTTGAATAGCCATAGCACAGATACGCAGTATTTT	CAWTLNSHSTDTQYF
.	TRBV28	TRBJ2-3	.	TGTGCCAGCAGTCCTGGCTTCAATACGCAGTATTTT	CASSPGFNTQYF
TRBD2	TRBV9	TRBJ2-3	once	TGTGCCAGCAGCCCCCGTGAATTAGCGGGATATTACACAGATACGCAGTATTTT	CASSPRELAGYYTDTQYF
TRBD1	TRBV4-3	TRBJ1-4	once	TGCGCCAGCAGCCAAGATCCCTACTATGTGACAGGGGTTGGGAAACTGTTTTTT	CASSQDPYYVTGVGKLFF
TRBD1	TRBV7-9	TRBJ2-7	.	TGTGCCAGCGGGACAGGGAAAGCCTACGAGCAGTACTTC	CASGTGKAYEQYF
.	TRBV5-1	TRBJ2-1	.	TGCGCCAGCAGACAGACTACTAGCTCCTACAATGAGCAGTTCTTC	CASRQTTSSYNEQFF
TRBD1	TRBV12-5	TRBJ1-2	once	TGTGCTAGTGGTTTGGTCGGGACAGCCGTTAACTATGGCTACACCTTC	CASGLVGTAVNYGYTF
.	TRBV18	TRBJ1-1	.	TGTGCCAGCTCACGCGACATGAACTCAGAAGCTTTCTTT	CASSRDMNSEAFF
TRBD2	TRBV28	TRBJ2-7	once	TGTGCCAGCAGTCCAATCTGGGACTACTCCTACGAGCAGTACTTC	CASSPIWDYSYEQYF
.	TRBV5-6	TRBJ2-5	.	TGTGCCAGCAGCCTGGGGGTTAGCGGCCCAGAGACCCAGTACTTC	CASSLGVSGPETQYF
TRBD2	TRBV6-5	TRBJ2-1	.	TGTGCCAGCAGCCTTAGCGGGAGCTCCTACAATGAGCAGTTCTTC	CASSLSGSSYNEQFF
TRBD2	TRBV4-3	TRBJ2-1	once	TGCGCCAGCAGCCTTTTTCTAGCGGGACTAATGGATGAGCAGTTCTTC	CASSLFLAGLMDEQFF
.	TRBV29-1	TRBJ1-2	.	TGCAGCGTAGAAGGACGCGGGCCAGGCTACACCTTC	CSVEGRGPGYTF
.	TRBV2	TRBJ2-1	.	TGTGCCAGCAGTTATAGCGGAATAGGCTACAATGAGCAGTTCTTC	CASSYSGIGYNEQFF
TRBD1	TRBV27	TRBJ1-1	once	TGTGCCAGCAGTTTAGGGGCTGGGACAGGGCTGAACACTGAAGCTTTCTTT	CASSLGAGTGLNTEAFF
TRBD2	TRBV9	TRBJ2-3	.	TGTGCCAGCAGCGGGACTAGCGGGAGTACAGATACGCAGTATTTT	CASSGTSGSTDTQYF
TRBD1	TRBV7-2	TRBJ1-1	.	TGTGCCAGCAGCTTAGTGACAGGGGTGGCGGTTGAAGCTTTCTTT	CASSLVTGVAVEAFF
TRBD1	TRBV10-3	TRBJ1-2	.	TGTGCCATCAGCGGACAGGCGTTCTATGGCTACACCTTC	CAISGQAFYGYTF
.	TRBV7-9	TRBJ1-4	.	TGTGCCAGCACCCCGACGGACACAACTAATGAAAAACTGTTTTTT	CASTPTDTTNEKLFF